This T cell receptor beta chain was identified during a study of PD-1 blockade in classical Hodgkin lymphoma. A word on this clone: Its cognate antigen is unknown.

With 4 bases clipped from V and 3 bases from J, the junction kept 6 bases outside the gene matches. This CDR3 spans 14 amino acids. Germline CDR1 is LNHDA and CDR2 is SQIVND (reference sequence). All patients relapsed after autologous stem cell transplantation, and brentuximab vedotin exposure varied. Study-wide results and limits: A significant rise in TCR diversity was seen by C4D1 for CD4+ cells but not for CD8+ cells.

Data came from immunoSEQ multiplex PCR; TCRdb stores just in-frame clones and leaves some out. The sample records 45,000 to 50,000 clones, around 80% being singletons. The clonotype originates from a human donor with classical Hodgkin lymphoma. Specimen: peripheral blood mononuclear cells (PBMCs), collected before the second cycle of nivolumab. The chain couples TRBV19 to TRBJ2-7; 7 nucleotides agree with TRBD1. The chain's CDR3 is CASSTRTGFYEQYF. DNA for the CDR3: TGTGCCAGTAGTACCCGGACAGGATTCTACGAGCAGTACTTC.